The 14 T cell receptor beta chains below were found in one sample sequenced in a study of blood T cell repertoires in COVID-19. Libraries were prepared by immunoSEQ multiplex PCR; TCRdb keeps only in-frame clonotypes and omits some of them. The sample has approximately 73,000 clones, more than 75% seen once. The specimen sequenced was peripheral blood. The receptors stem from a woman aged 60 to 75 with acute or convalescent COVID-19.

This rearrangement joins TRBV5-1 to TRBJ1-5; maybe TRBD1 (5 bases). V lost 4 bases and J 3 bases, leaving 14 bases between the germline ends. There are 15 residues in the CDR3. Germline V CDR1 and CDR2: SGHRS, YFSETQ. The CDR3 region is CASSLLSGNNQPQHF. CDR3 bases: TGCGCCAGCAGCCTGCTATCAGGGAACAATCAGCCCCAGCATTTT.

The chain is built from TRBV19 and TRBJ2-1, with 10 bases that match TRBD1. This CDR3 has 15 amino acids. The germline V gene encodes CDR1 LNHDA and CDR2 SQIVND (reference sequence). V lost 8 bases to trimming and J lost 10 bases; unmatched junction nucleotides: 14. As DNA, the CDR3 is TGTGCCAGTTCAATCGAGGGACAGGGGTTAAGAGAGCAGTTCTTC. This codes for CASSIEGQGLREQFF.

The J gene is TRBJ2-1, the V gene TRBV7-2; 9 bases line up with TRBD1. The J segment lost 5 bases and the V segment lost 5 bases, leaving 7 bases of the junction unmatched. The CDR3 spans 15 residues. Germline V gene data show CDR1 as SGHTA and CDR2 as FQGNSA. CDR3 nucleotides: TGTGCCAGCAGCCCACAGGGGGCAATCAACAATGAGCAGTTCTTC. Translated: CASSPQGAINNEQFF.

V usage is TRBV7-2 and J usage is TRBJ2-7, with D unresolved. V was trimmed by 4 bases and J by 2 bases, leaving 12 bases between them. Germline V gene lookup returns CDR1 SGHTA and CDR2 FQGNSA. The CDR3 has 14 residues. The CDR3 nucleotides read TGTGCCAGCAGCTCGATGACTCCGACCTACGAGCAGTACTTC. It yields the protein CASSSMTPTYEQYF. Full variable domain (missing parts from reference TRBV7-2 and TRBJ2-7): GAGVSQSPSNKVTEKGKDVELRCDPISGHTALYWYRQSLGQGLEFLIYFQGNSAPDKSGLPSDRFSAERTGGSVSTLTIQRTQQEDSAVYLCASSSMTPTYEQYFGPGTRLTVT.

This chain uses TRBV18 with TRBJ1-1; possibly TRBD1 for D (6 bases). Deletions cut 5 bases from V and 1 base from J, with 8 bases between. Germline CDR1 reads KGHSH; CDR2 reads LQKENI. This CDR3 comprises 13 residues. The CDR3 DNA sequence: TGTGCCAGCTCATGGACAGAGAACACTGAAGCTTTCTTT. Amino acids: CASSWTENTEAFF.

This clone has only a few counts. The gene calls are TRBV7-9 and TRBJ1-6, with TRBD1 matching 7 bases. CDR3 length: 14 residues. Trimming cost V 4 bases and J 9 bases; bases outside gene matches: 6. Germline CDR1 is SEHNR and CDR2 is FQNEAQ (reference sequence). CDR3 nucleotides: TGTGCCAGCAGCTCGACAGGGAGTGGTTCACCCCTCCACTTT. This encodes CASSSTGSGSPLHF. The full variable domain, rest sourced from reference TRBV7-9 and TRBJ1-6, is DTGVSQNPRHKITKRGQNVTFRCDPISEHNRLYWYRQTLGQGPEFLTYFQNEAQLEKSRLLSDRFSAERPKGSFSTLEIQRTEQGDSAMYLCASSSTGSGSPLHFGNGTRLTVT.

The chain recombines TRBV4-2 with TRBJ2-3, with a tentative D call TRBD2 (7 bases). This CDR3 is 15 amino acids long. Germline assignment: CDR1 LGHNA and CDR2 YNFKEQ. Trimming shortened V by 5 bases and J by 3 bases, and 15 bases separated the two germline ends. The CDR3 region is CASSARGGATDTQYF. The CDR3 region has the DNA TGTGCCAGCAGCGCTAGAGGGGGGGCTACAGATACGCAGTATTTT.

The chain combines TRBV7-3 with TRBJ2-2; D not resolved. Deletions cut 6 bases from V and 1 base from J, with 6 bases between. Looked up from germline, CDR1 is SGHTA and CDR2 is FQGTGA. The CDR3 loop spans 13 amino acids. CDR3 in amino acids: CASRPVNTGELFF. CDR3 sequence (DNA): TGTGCCAGCAGACCAGTGAACACCGGGGAGCTGTTTTTT.

The chain employs TRBV9 and TRBJ2-2; D possibly corresponds to TRBD2 (6 bases). With 2 bases removed from V and 5 bases from J, the gap between germline ends came to 13 bases. CDR1 is SGDLS and CDR2 is YYNGEE in the germline V gene. The CDR3 has 15 amino acids. In nucleotides, the CDR3 is TGTGCCAGCAGCGTCACAGCGGGCGTGACCGGGGAGCTGTTTTTT. It yields the protein CASSVTAGVTGELFF.

This chain links TRBV11-3 with TRBJ2-5; 9 nucleotides line up with TRBD2. V shed 3 bases, J shed 5 bases, and the junction held 1 base outside the gene matches. The CDR3 is made up of 13 amino acids. Germline CDR1 reads SGHNT; CDR2 reads YENEEA. CDR3 amino acids: CASSFSGSETQYF. CDR3 nucleotides: TGTGCCAGCAGCTTTAGCGGGAGTGAGACCCAGTACTTC.

V and J are TRBV11-2 and TRBJ2-1, with TRBD2 matching over 7 bases. Looked up from germline, CDR1 is SGHAT and CDR2 is FQNNGV. The trim removed 10 bases at V and 3 bases at J, leaving 6 bases unmatched. The CDR3 spans 13 residues. The CDR3 protein is CANSAGSYNEQFF. CDR3 DNA: TGTGCCAACTCAGCGGGAAGCTACAATGAGCAGTTCTTC.

The chain links TRBV28 to TRBJ1-1; D possibly corresponds to TRBD1 (5 bases). Trimming removed 6 bases from V and 5 bases from J, with 10 bases in between. Germline V lookup: CDR1 MDHEN, CDR2 SYDVKM. There are 12 residues in the CDR3. CDR3 DNA: TGTGCCAGCAGACCGGAGGGGACTGAAGCTTTCTTT. It encodes CASRPEGTEAFF.

The rearrangement links TRBV10-3 to TRBJ2-3; TRBD2 might be the D (6 bases). Trimming stripped 0 bases from V and 0 bases from J, with 10 bases between. Germline V gene lookup returns CDR1 ENHRY and CDR2 SYGVKD. The CDR3 sequence is 16 residues long. The CDR3 DNA is TGTGCCATCAGTGAGTCGACGGGAGCTAGCACAGATACGCAGTATTTT. Translating gives CAISESTGASTDTQYF.

V and J are TRBV7-2 and TRBJ1-2; 8 positions match TRBD1. CDR1 is SGHTA and CDR2 is FQGNSA in the germline V gene. V lost 4 bases, J lost 8 bases, and 15 bases stayed unmatched. The CDR3 has 16 amino acids. Written as DNA, the CDR3 is TGTGCCAGCAGCTCGGGCGCAGGGGGCGAGGCGGAGGGCTACACCTTC. It encodes CASSSGAGGEAEGYTF.